Shown below are 22 T cell receptor beta chains from a single sample sequenced in a study of blood T cell repertoires in COVID-19. Some clones are missing from TCRdb's copy, which holds only in-frame ones; the method was immunoSEQ multiplex PCR. This sample has about 200,000 clones; about 91% occur once, and the top ten carry approximately 1.2%. Material for sequencing was peripheral blood. The receptors shown here come from a man aged 25 to 45 with acute or convalescent COVID-19.

The chain recombines TRBV19 with TRBJ1-2, with D tentatively TRBD1 (5 bases). The CDR3 runs to 12 residues. Germline V gene data show CDR1 as LNHDA and CDR2 as SQIVND (reference sequence). V dropped 4 bases and J dropped 4 bases, with 7 bases sitting between them. In DNA form, the CDR3 reads TGTGCCAGTAGTACGACAGCCTATGGCTACACCTTC. Translated: CASSTTAYGYTF.

The chain recombines TRBV12-5 with TRBJ2-5; unclear D gene. This CDR3 is built from 11 residues. Trimming pared 7 bases from V and 7 bases from J, leaving 10 bases between. CDR1 and CDR2 (germline): LGHNT, FRNRAP. The CDR3 sequence is CASALSGTQYF. In DNA form, the CDR3 reads TGTGCTAGTGCCCTGAGTGGGACCCAGTACTTC. Looking up the rest from reference TRBV12-5 and TRBJ2-5 gives the full variable domain: DARVTQTPRHKVTEMGQEVTMRCQPILGHNTVFWYRQTMMQGLELLAYFRNRAPLDDSGMPKDRFSAEMPDATLATLKIQPSEPRDSAVYFCASALSGTQYFGPGTRLLVL.

The gene calls are TRBV6-6 and TRBJ1-2; D may be TRBD1 (6 bases). V lost 5 bases and J 6 bases, leaving 16 bases between the germline ends. Germline V gene data show CDR1 as MNHNY and CDR2 as SVGAGI (reference sequence). CDR3 size: 14 residues. The CDR3 loop reads CASSIDNYRDGYTF. CDR3 sequence (DNA): TGTGCCAGCAGTATCGACAATTACAGGGATGGCTACACCTTC.

The rearrangement joins TRBV7-2 to TRBJ2-7; perhaps TRBD2 as D (5 bases). Trimming removed 1 base at V and 2 bases at J, with 9 bases between. The CDR3 is 14 amino acids. The germline V gene has CDR1 SGHTA and CDR2 FQGNSA. The CDR3 here is CASSLVTTAYEQYF. The CDR3 DNA sequence: TGTGCCAGCAGCTTAGTGACTACGGCCTACGAGCAGTACTTC. Full variable domain (missing parts from reference TRBV7-2 and TRBJ2-7): GAGVSQSPSNKVTEKGKDVELRCDPISGHTALYWYRQSLGQGLEFLIYFQGNSAPDKSGLPSDRFSAERTGGSVSTLTIQRTQQEDSAVYLCASSLVTTAYEQYFGPGTRLTVT.

In this sample, this clone turned up once. This sequence joins TRBV3-1 (or the pseudogene TRBV3-2) and TRBJ2-5, with 7 bases that match TRBD2. Germline assignment: CDR1 LGHDT and CDR2 YNNKEL (reference sequence). The CDR3 spans 12 residues. V was clipped by 4 bases and J by 7 bases; unmatched bases: 3. The CDR3 nucleotides read TGTGCCAGCAGCCGAGGCGGGGGGACCCAGTACTTC. The encoded protein is CASSRGGGTQYF.

This sequence joins TRBV28 and TRBJ1-1; D may be TRBD1 (5 bases). The CDR3 extends over 14 amino acids. V was pared by 3 bases and J by 4 bases, with 12 bases between. The V gene's germline CDR1 is MDHEN and CDR2 SYDVKM. DNA for the CDR3: TGTGCCAGCAGTTTCGGGGGTGGGGGCACTGAAGCTTTCTTT. Residues: CASSFGGGGTEAFF.

The gene calls are TRBV5-1 and TRBJ2-2; possibly TRBD2 for D (6 bases). Trimming cost V 8 bases and J 3 bases, with 17 bases left between them. Germline loops: CDR1 SGHRS, CDR2 YFSETQ. The CDR3 extends over 15 amino acids. The DNA of the CDR3 is TGCGCCAGGTACACGGGGCAGCGGGACACCGGGGAGCTGTTTTTT. Its protein is CARYTGQRDTGELFF.

The chain links TRBV3-1 (or the pseudogene TRBV3-2) to TRBJ1-5, with unresolved D. Germline V gene data show CDR1 as LGHDT and CDR2 as YNNKEL (reference sequence). The CDR3 is 13 amino acids. V was clipped by 5 bases and J by 3 bases, with 8 bases between them. The CDR3 loop reads CASSWADNQPQHF. DNA for the CDR3: TGTGCCAGCAGCTGGGCCGACAATCAGCCCCAGCATTTT.

V and J are TRBV28 and TRBJ1-1; a possible D gene is TRBD1 (6 bases). Germline values: CDR1 MDHEN, CDR2 SYDVKM. V was cut by 7 bases and J by 1 base, with 10 bases left in between. The CDR3 is 13 amino acids. CDR3 DNA: TGTGCCAGCAAAACGACAGGGAACACTGAAGCTTTCTTT. This encodes CASKTTGNTEAFF.

The chain carries TRBV27 and TRBJ1-6; 8 positions agree with TRBD1. Germline V gene data show CDR1 as MNHEY and CDR2 as SMNVEV (reference sequence). The V and J ends lost 6 bases and 0 bases, in that order; junction bases with no gene match: 7. CDR3 length: 17 residues. DNA for the CDR3: TGTGCCAGCAGATTTACAGGGGGTAGCTCCTATAATTCACCCCTCCACTTT. This encodes CASRFTGGSSYNSPLHF.

The chain has TRBV28 and TRBJ1-1; no definite D call. This CDR3 spans 19 amino acids. Germline CDR1 and CDR2: MDHEN and SYDVKM. The V and J ends lost 3 bases and 4 bases respectively, with 27 bases between them. CDR3 coding DNA: TGTGCCAGCAGTTTCGGCTTTGAGGGCCACTACAAATGGGGCACTGAAGCTTTCTTT. Translated: CASSFGFEGHYKWGTEAFF.

V gene TRBV3-1 (or the pseudogene TRBV3-2) combines with J gene TRBJ2-7, with 7 bases lining up with TRBD1. Germline V gene lookup returns CDR1 LGHDT and CDR2 YNNKEL (reference sequence). The V and J ends lost 6 bases and 3 bases, in that order; junction bases with no gene match: 5. The CDR3 has 13 residues. Written as DNA, the CDR3 is TGTGCCAGCAGGGGACAGCCCTACTACGAGCAGTACTTC. This encodes CASRGQPYYEQYF.

V and J are TRBV5-1 and TRBJ2-7, with 10 bases identical to TRBD1. CDR1 is SGHRS and CDR2 is YFSETQ in the germline V gene. The CDR3 is made up of 15 amino acids. The V segment lost 4 bases and the J segment 3 bases; nucleotides outside the gene matches: 7. CDR3 nucleotide sequence: TGCGCCAGCAGCAGAGGGACAGGGGAGGACTACGAGCAGTACTTC. Translated, it gives CASSRGTGEDYEQYF.

This clone came up once. V usage is TRBV30 and J usage is TRBJ2-7; TRBD1 matches at 11 bases. Germline loops: CDR1 GTSNPN, CDR2 SVGIG (reference sequence). Trimming cost V 4 bases and J 5 bases; bases outside gene matches: 16. CDR3 size: 17 residues. Here the CDR3 DNA reads TGTGCCTGGATTAATGAGAGGGCCGGGACAGGGGGTCACGAGCAGTACTTC. This gives the protein CAWINERAGTGGHEQYF.

V is TRBV18 and J is TRBJ2-7; tentatively, D is TRBD2 (5 bases). In germline, CDR1 is KGHSH, CDR2 LQKENI. Trimming left V 3 bases short and J 5 bases short, with 11 bases between. The CDR3 is 13 residues long. In nucleotides, the CDR3 is TGTGCCAGCTCACCTCCGGGGAGAGACGAGCAGTACTTC. Amino acids: CASSPPGRDEQYF.

This chain joins TRBV16 and TRBJ1-4, with 10 bases fitting TRBD1. Per the germline V gene, CDR1 is KGHSY and CDR2 is FQNENV. The CDR3 runs to 14 residues. V dropped 4 bases and J dropped 7; count of bases not matched to a gene: 3. The CDR3 coding sequence is TGTGCCAGCAGCCGACAGGGGGCATCTGAAAAACTGTTTTTT. Protein sequence: CASSRQGASEKLFF. Looking up the rest from reference TRBV16 and TRBJ1-4 gives the full variable domain: GEEVAQTPKHLVRGEGQKAKLYCAPIKGHSYVFWYQQVLKNEFKFLISFQNENVFDETGMPKERFSAKCLPNSPCSLEIQATKLEDSAVYFCASSRQGASEKLFFGSGTQLSVL.

The chain is built from TRBV28 and TRBJ2-7; D is perhaps TRBD1 (5 bases). The CDR3 loop spans 16 amino acids. CDR1 is MDHEN, CDR2 SYDVKM, per germline. The germline V and J ends were trimmed by 3 bases and 1 base, with 16 bases remaining between them. CDR3 region: CASSLVEGVFSYEQYF. The CDR3 bases are TGTGCCAGCAGTTTGGTTGAAGGGGTTTTTTCCTACGAGCAGTACTTC.

The genes are TRBV2 and TRBJ2-7; D remains ambiguous. Germline V lookup: CDR1 SNHLY, CDR2 FYNNEI. The CDR3 loop spans 12 amino acids. Trimming cost V 7 bases and J 2 bases, with 9 bases left between them. The CDR3 is CASNGRPYEQYF. For the CDR3, the DNA is TGTGCCAGCAATGGCAGGCCCTACGAGCAGTACTTC.

J is TRBJ2-3 and V is TRBV3-1 (or the pseudogene TRBV3-2); TRBD1 matches 8 bases. V trimming: 4 bases; J trimming: 8 bases; junction bases outside the gene matches: 5. Germline V gene data show CDR1 as LGHDT and CDR2 as YNNKEL (reference sequence). The CDR3 loop spans 13 amino acids. The CDR3 spells CASSLAGGSTQYF. CDR3 bases: TGTGCCAGCAGCCTCGCAGGGGGCAGTACGCAGTATTTT.

This chain uses TRBV19 with TRBJ2-7; D is unclear. This CDR3 is built from 13 residues. CDR1 and CDR2 (germline): LNHDA, SQIVND (reference sequence). V lost 5 bases and J 5 bases, leaving 13 bases between the germline ends. The CDR3 nucleotides are TGTGCCAGTAGTTCCGGGTCCTCGGACGAGCAGTACTTC. Protein sequence: CASSSGSSDEQYF.

The V gene is TRBV12-3 or TRBV12-4, the J gene TRBJ1-1; no clear D. There are 12 residues in the CDR3. Trimming cost V 6 bases and J 6 bases, with 11 bases left between them. The CDR3 here is CASSPTRSEAFF. CDR3 nucleotides: TGTGCCAGCAGCCCGACCAGGTCTGAAGCTTTCTTT.

J is TRBJ1-3 and V is TRBV6-5; maybe TRBD1 (6 bases). This CDR3 is built from 13 residues. V lost 4 bases, J lost 5 bases, and 9 bases lay in between. Germline V gives CDR1 MNHEY, CDR2 SVGAGI. This CDR3 is CASSSDRRNTIYF. As DNA, the CDR3 is TGTGCCAGCAGTTCCGACAGGAGAAACACCATATATTTT.